This T cell receptor (beta chain) was documented in a study of cytomegalovirus exposure and HLA in healthy donors. Between the trimmed V and J ends, which lost 5 bases and 7 bases, there was a span of 17 bases. The germline V gene encodes CDR1 MGHRA and CDR2 YSYEKL. The CDR3 totals 15 residues. Study-wide findings and caveats: The classifier reportedly diagnosed cytomegalovirus status with high specificity and sensitivity. With later analysis, a missense DCLRE1C variant became linked to TCR beta V- and J-gene trimming. An ancestry cluster, one associated with Asian ancestry, reportedly showed fewer N-insertions than the approximately 650-donor mean in a later analysis. The likely explanation for a cluster of highly shared sequence variants was sequencing artifact.

This clone came up a few times. No antigen is known for it. The PCR had 60 Vbeta and 13 Jbeta primers. Assay: immunoSEQ multiplex PCR; the TCRdb copy retains only in-frame clones and omits some. This table holds about 200,000 clones, around 77% found once. The V call is TRBV4-1, the J call TRBJ1-4; D might be TRBD1 (5 bases). Sequencing input: PBMCs. This clonotype originated in a woman in her 30s in good health and CMV-seronegative. The CDR3 reads CASSSFTGVFEKLFF. The CDR3 DNA sequence: TGCGCCAGCAGCTCATTTACAGGAGTTTTTGAAAAACTGTTTTTT.